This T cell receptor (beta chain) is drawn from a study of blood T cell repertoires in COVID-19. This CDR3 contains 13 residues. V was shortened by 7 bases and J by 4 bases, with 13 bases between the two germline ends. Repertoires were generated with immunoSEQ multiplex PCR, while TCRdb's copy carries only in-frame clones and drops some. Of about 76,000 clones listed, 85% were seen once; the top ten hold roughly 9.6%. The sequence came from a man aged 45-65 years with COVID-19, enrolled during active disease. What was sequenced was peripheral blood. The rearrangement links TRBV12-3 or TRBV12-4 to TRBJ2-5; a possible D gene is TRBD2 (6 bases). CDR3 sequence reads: CASTRLVSETQYF. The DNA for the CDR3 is TGTGCCAGCACCAGACTAGTATCAGAGACCCAGTACTTC.